This T cell receptor (beta chain) originates from a study of blood T cell repertoires in COVID-19. As for the study in general: Spain, Italy and the United States supplied samples that represented acute and convalescent COVID-19. PBMCs, B-cell-depleted T cells, or T cells were the source of the cDNA or gDNA that made up the material.

The authors' processing: Reference gene primer amplification gave nucleated cell count estimates. Libraries were prepared by immunoSEQ multiplex PCR; TCRdb keeps only in-frame clonotypes and omits some of them. For V, J and clone size, that table is used; D and trimming come from the DNA. The sample shows some 400,000 clones, nearly 90% of them seen only once. The junction had 10 bases not matched to a gene; V was cut back by 7 bases and J by 0 bases. Germline-derived CDR1 and CDR2 are SGHRS and YFSETQ. CDR3 length: 15 amino acids. This chain uses TRBV5-1 with TRBJ2-7, with 7 nucleotides matching TRBD2. The sequencing input was peripheral blood. The receptor's source is a man aged 18 to 30 with active or convalescent COVID-19. CDR3 sequence reads: CASRQGEGSSYEQYF. The CDR3 DNA sequence: TGCGCCAGCCGCCAAGGGGAGGGCAGCTCCTACGAGCAGTACTTC.